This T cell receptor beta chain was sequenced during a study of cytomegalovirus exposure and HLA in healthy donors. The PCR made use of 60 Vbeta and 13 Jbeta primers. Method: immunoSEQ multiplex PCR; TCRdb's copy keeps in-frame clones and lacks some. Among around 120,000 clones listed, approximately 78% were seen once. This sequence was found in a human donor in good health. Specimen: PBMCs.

The CDR3 nucleotides read TGTGCCAGCAGCTTGGGGCCCGACAGGGGGATGACCCAGTACTTC. It is translated as CASSLGPDRGMTQYF. The rearrangement joins TRBV5-8 to TRBJ2-5, with 9 bases identical to TRBD1. The CDR3 consists of 15 residues. The germline V gene encodes CDR1 SGHTS and CDR2 YDEGEE. The ends lost 0 bases at V and 7 bases at J; junction bases unmatched: 7.